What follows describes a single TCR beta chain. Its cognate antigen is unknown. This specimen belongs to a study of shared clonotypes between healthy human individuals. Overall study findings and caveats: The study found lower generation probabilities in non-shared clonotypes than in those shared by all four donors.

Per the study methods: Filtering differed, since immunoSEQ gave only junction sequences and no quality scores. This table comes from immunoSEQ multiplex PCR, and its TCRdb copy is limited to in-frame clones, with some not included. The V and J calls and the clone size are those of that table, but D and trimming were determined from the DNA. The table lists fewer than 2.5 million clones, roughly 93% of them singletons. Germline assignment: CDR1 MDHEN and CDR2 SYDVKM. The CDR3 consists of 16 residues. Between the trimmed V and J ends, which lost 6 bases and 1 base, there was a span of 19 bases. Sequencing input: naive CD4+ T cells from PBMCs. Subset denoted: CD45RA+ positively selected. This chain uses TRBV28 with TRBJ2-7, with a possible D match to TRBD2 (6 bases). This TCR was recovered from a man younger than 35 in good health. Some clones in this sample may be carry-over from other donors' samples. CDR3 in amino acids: CASRSQGRTISYEQYF. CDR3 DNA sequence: TGTGCCAGCAGATCGCAGGGTCGGACTATTTCCTACGAGCAGTACTTC.